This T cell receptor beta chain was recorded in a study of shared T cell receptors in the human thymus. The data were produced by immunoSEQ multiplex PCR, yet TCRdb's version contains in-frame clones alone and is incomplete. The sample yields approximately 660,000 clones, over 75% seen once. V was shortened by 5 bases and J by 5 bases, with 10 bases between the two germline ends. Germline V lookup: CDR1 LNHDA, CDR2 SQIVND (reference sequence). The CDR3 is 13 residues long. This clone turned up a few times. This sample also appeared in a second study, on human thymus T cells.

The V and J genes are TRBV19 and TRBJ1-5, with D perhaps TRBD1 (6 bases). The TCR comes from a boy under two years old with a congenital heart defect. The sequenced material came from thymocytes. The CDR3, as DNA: TGTGCCAGTAGTGACAGGACAGATCAGCCCCAGCATTTT. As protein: CASSDRTDQPQHF.